One sample yielded the 26 T cell receptor beta chains listed below, sequenced in a study of T cells in Graves' hyperthyroidism and ophthalmopathy. TCR beta CDR3 regions were amplified from RNA transcripts. During a first-round RT-PCR of the TCR CDR3, the HTBI primer set was used. TCRdb called the multiplex PCR reads again in MiXCR, with one record for every CDR3 protein. The sample lists about 640,000 distinct CDR3 sequences; 20% were seen once. The material sequenced was blood. Receptor source: a man aged 25 to 40 with Graves' ophthalmopathy.

This clonotype was seen ten or more times. V usage is TRBV6-1 and J usage is TRBJ2-7; D call uncertain. V lost 7 bases and J lost 1, with 8 bases in between. CDR3 size: 12 residues. Germline V gene data show CDR1 as MNHNS and CDR2 as SASEGT. The CDR3 here is CASTYGSYEQYF. In nucleotides, the CDR3 is TGTGCCAGCACATACGGTTCCTACGAGCAGTACTTC.

With respect to this clonotype: Being one base from a much bigger clone, this may be a read error. The rearrangement uses TRBV6-1 and TRBJ1-1; 7 bases map to TRBD1. This CDR3 comprises 13 residues. CDR1 and CDR2 (germline): MNHNS, SASEGT. V was clipped by 3 bases and J by 3 bases; unmatched bases: 1. The CDR3 is CASSDDRDTEAFF. In DNA, the CDR3 is TGTGCCAGCAGTGACGACAGGGACACTGAAGCTTTCTTT.

In its sample, this clonotype was seen many times. The rearrangement joins TRBV12-3 or TRBV12-4 to TRBJ1-5; D gene ambiguous. The germline V and J ends were trimmed by 4 bases and 4 bases, with 5 bases remaining between them. CDR3 length equals 12 residues. CDR3 sequence: CASSWPNQPQHF. CDR3 DNA sequence: TGTGCCAGCAGTTGGCCTAATCAGCCCCAGCATTTT.

A remark on this clonotype: Being one base from a much bigger clone, this may be a read error. This chain uses TRBV7-9 with TRBJ2-7; 9 bases are shared with TRBD1. The germline CDR1 and CDR2 sequences are SEHNR and FQNEAQ (reference sequence). Trimming took 4 bases from V and 1 from J; bases not matched to a gene: 8. The CDR3 extends over 16 amino acids. CDR3 residues: CASSSDTGGASYEQYF. The CDR3 DNA is TGTGCCAGCAGCTCCGACACAGGGGGCGCGTCCTACGAGCAGTACTTC.

This clonotype was picked up many times. The J gene is TRBJ2-5, the V gene TRBV28, with 9 bases aligning to TRBD2. There are 15 residues in the CDR3. Per germline, CDR1 MDHEN and CDR2 SYDVKM. V trimming: 4 bases; J trimming: 1 base; junction bases outside the gene matches: 4. This CDR3 is CASSYPAGGQETQYF. In DNA form, the CDR3 reads TGTGCCAGCAGTTACCCAGCGGGAGGCCAAGAGACCCAGTACTTC.

The rearrangement uses TRBV15 and TRBJ1-5; D ambiguous. The germline V gene has CDR1 LNHNV and CDR2 YYDKDF (reference sequence). The CDR3 consists of 13 residues. Trimming shortened V by 0 bases and J by 4 bases, and 4 bases separated the two germline ends. The CDR3: CATSRDGNQPQHF. CDR3 bases: TGTGCCACCAGCAGAGATGGGAATCAGCCCCAGCATTTT.

The rearrangement links TRBV18 to TRBJ1-2; possibly TRBD1 for D (6 bases). Per germline, CDR1 KGHSH and CDR2 LQKENI. The V and J ends lost 5 bases and 1 base respectively, with 14 bases between them. The CDR3 runs to 15 residues. For the CDR3, the DNA is TGTGCCAGCTCAGTTGGACAGATCCATAACTATGGCTACACCTTC. It is translated as CASSVGQIHNYGYTF.

The sample holds many counts of this clonotype. V and J are TRBV7-9 and TRBJ2-3, with D tentatively TRBD1 or TRBD2 (5 bases each). CDR3 size: 15 residues. Germline CDR1 reads SEHNR; CDR2 reads FQNEAQ (reference sequence). The V gene lost 4 bases and the J gene lost 8 bases, with 19 bases spanning the gap. As DNA, the CDR3 is TGTGCCAGCAGCTCGAGGCGCGACGCGAGGGGTACGCAGTATTTT. It yields the protein CASSSRRDARGTQYF.

This clonotype was seen a handful of times. V and J are TRBV13 and TRBJ2-5, with D perhaps TRBD1 or TRBD2 (5 bases each). The CDR3 spans 17 residues. Trimming removed 5 bases from V and 5 bases from J, with 24 bases in between. Germline V gene data show CDR1 as PRHDT and CDR2 as FYEKMQ (reference sequence). This CDR3 reads CASSLYLAGRDGETQYF. The CDR3 region has the DNA TGTGCCAGCAGCCTCTACCTAGCCGGACGGGACGGGGAGACCCAGTACTTC.

The rearrangement links TRBV29-1 to TRBJ2-5, with TRBD1 matching 11 bases. The V gene end was trimmed by 3 bases and the J gene end by 5 bases; junction bases not matched to a gene: 5. Germline CDR1 reads SQVTM; CDR2 reads ANQGSEA. The CDR3 has 14 amino acids. The CDR3 loop is CSVDSGTGGETQYF. In DNA, the CDR3 is TGCAGCGTTGATTCCGGGACAGGGGGTGAGACCCAGTACTTC.

V gene TRBV20-1 combines with J gene TRBJ2-1, with D possibly being TRBD2 (5 bases). Germline CDR1 reads DFQATT; CDR2 reads SNEGSKA (reference sequence). Trimming pared 8 bases from V and 3 bases from J, leaving 14 bases between. This CDR3 has 13 amino acids. CDR3 amino acids: CSPRAGNYNEQFF. The DNA for the CDR3 is TGCAGTCCGAGGGCCGGGAACTACAATGAGCAGTTCTTC.

The genes are TRBV5-1 and TRBJ2-1, with D maybe TRBD2 (7 bases). V gave up 2 bases and J gave up 6 bases, with 12 bases separating them. This CDR3 is built from 14 residues. The germline CDR1 and CDR2 sequences are SGHRS and YFSETQ. This CDR3 is CASSFRGGGNEQFF. The CDR3 DNA sequence: TGCGCCAGCAGCTTTAGGGGGGGGGGCAATGAGCAGTTCTTC.

This clonotype was picked up a small number of times. V usage is TRBV28 and J usage is TRBJ2-3; 8 bases are a match to TRBD2. Germline CDR1 is MDHEN and CDR2 is SYDVKM. The trim removed 6 bases at V and 6 bases at J, leaving 14 bases unmatched. The length of the CDR3 is 16 residues. In nucleotides, the CDR3 is TGTGCCAGCAGCCCGATTCCGGGACTAGAACGGGATACGCAGTATTTT. Its protein product is CASSPIPGLERDTQYF.

The chain recombines TRBV20-1 with TRBJ2-7; D might be TRBD2 (6 bases). The CDR3 loop spans 15 amino acids. From germline, CDR1 is DFQATT and CDR2 SNEGSKA (reference sequence). Deletions cut 3 bases from V and 0 bases from J, with 15 bases between. The CDR3 nucleotides are TGCAGTGCTAGGGGTATTGGGGGGATCTCCTACGAGCAGTACTTC. Translation: CSARGIGGISYEQYF.

This sequence joins TRBV5-1 and TRBJ1-4; the match to TRBD1 covers 8 bases. The CDR3 contains 16 residues. V gave up 0 bases and J gave up 8 bases; unmatched junction bases: 9. Germline-derived CDR1 and CDR2 are SGHRS and YFSETQ. In DNA, the CDR3 is TGCGCCAGCAGCTTGGGGCCACAGGGGGTAGGAGAAAAACTGTTTTTT. Its protein is CASSLGPQGVGEKLFF.

J is TRBJ2-1 and V is TRBV18; 9 bases agree with TRBD2. J lost 5 bases, V lost 3 bases, and 5 bases had no gene match. This CDR3 is 15 amino acids long. CDR1 is KGHSH and CDR2 is LQKENI in the germline V gene. CDR3 in DNA: TGTGCCAGCTCACCGCGGGAGGGCCTCCACAATGAGCAGTTCTTC. Translation gives CASSPREGLHNEQFF.

V and J are TRBV5-8 and TRBJ2-1; D possibly corresponds to TRBD1 (6 bases). The CDR3 runs 14 residues. Trimming pared 3 bases from V and 5 bases from J, leaving 12 bases between. Germline V CDR1 and CDR2: SGHTS, YDEGEE. CDR3 nucleotide sequence: TGTGCCAGCAGCTGGGGGACACTTAACAATGAGCAGTTCTTC. It is translated as CASSWGTLNNEQFF.

This clonotype was seen more than once but under ten times. The genes are TRBV7-9 and TRBJ2-7; TRBD2 matches at 12 bases. V trimming: 4 bases; J trimming: 1 base; junction bases outside the gene matches: 8. CDR3 length: 17 amino acids. CDR1 is SEHNR, CDR2 FQNEAQ, per germline (reference sequence). CDR3 loop: CASSSTQLAGGSYEQYF. CDR3 DNA: TGTGCCAGCAGCTCGACGCAACTAGCGGGAGGTTCCTACGAGCAGTACTTC. The full variable domain, in which reference TRBV7-9 and TRBJ2-7 provide the parts outside the CDR3, is DTGVSQNPRHKITKRGQNVTFRCDPISEHNRLYWYRQTLGQGPEFLTYFQNEAQLEKSRLLSDRFSAERPKGSFSTLEIQRTEQGDSAMYLCASSSTQLAGGSYEQYFGPGTRLTVT.

This clonotype was detected many times. V usage is TRBV28 and J usage is TRBJ1-1; D is possibly TRBD1 (5 bases). The germline V gene encodes CDR1 MDHEN and CDR2 SYDVKM. V was cut by 7 bases and J by 4 bases, with 22 bases left in between. This CDR3 contains 16 residues. The CDR3 loop is CASTNSGASTSTEAFF. The CDR3, as DNA: TGTGCCAGCACTAATAGTGGGGCCTCGACCAGCACTGAAGCTTTCTTT.

This clonotype occurred a few times. This sequence may be a read error, since a much larger clone differs from it by one base. The chain carries TRBV11-2 and TRBJ2-1; D is perhaps TRBD2 (6 bases). V was cut by 5 bases and J by 11 bases, with 16 bases left in between. Germline CDR1 and CDR2: SGHAT and FQNNGV. The CDR3 totals 13 residues. Here the CDR3 DNA reads TGTGCCAGCAGCCTCAATAACGGGGGAAAGCAGTTCTTC. Amino acid sequence: CASSLNNGGKQFF.

This clonotype was detected only a few times. V gene TRBV20-1 combines with J gene TRBJ1-4; no definite D call. CDR3 length: 14 amino acids. Per the germline V gene, CDR1 is DFQATT and CDR2 is SNEGSKA (reference sequence). Trimming pared 0 bases from V and 10 bases from J, leaving 15 bases between. CDR3 nucleotides: TGCAGTGCTAGAGATAGGGTCGGAGGAGGAAAACTGTTTTTT. Protein: CSARDRVGGGKLFF.

This clonotype was picked up a small number of times. This may arise from a read error, as a much more abundant clone is one base away. The chain recombines TRBV11-2 with TRBJ2-1, with no clear D. From germline, CDR1 is SGHAT and CDR2 FQNNGV. This CDR3 has 10 amino acids. CDR3 in DNA: TGTTCCAGCAGCTTAAATGAGCAGTTCTTC. This encodes CSSSLNEQFF.

This chain connects TRBV9 to TRBJ1-1, with 9 positions matching TRBD1. This CDR3 comprises 16 residues. J was trimmed by 6 bases and V by 3 bases; bases with no gene match: 12. CDR1 SGDLS and CDR2 YYNGEE come from the germline V gene. The CDR3 DNA reads TGTGCCAGCAGCGCCTTGGGACAGGGAGGGGGCCCTGAAGCTTTCTTT. The encoded protein is CASSALGQGGGPEAFF.

This chain uses TRBV20-1 with TRBJ2-5; TRBD2 aligns across 14 bases. Germline V gene lookup returns CDR1 DFQATT and CDR2 SNEGSKA (reference sequence). The V segment lost 3 bases and the J segment 3 bases; nucleotides outside the gene matches: 3. The CDR3 is 15 amino acids. The CDR3 bases are TGCAGTGCTAGTGGGGGACTAGCGGGAGAAGAGACCCAGTACTTC. Protein sequence: CSASGGLAGEETQYF.

This chain uses TRBV5-1 with TRBJ2-2; TRBD2 matches at 9 bases. The junction had 4 bases not matched to a gene; V was cut back by 0 bases and J by 1 base. Germline V lookup: CDR1 SGHRS, CDR2 YFSETQ. This CDR3 region has 17 residues. This CDR3 reads CASSLAASGVNTGELFF. The CDR3 DNA sequence: TGCGCCAGCAGCTTGGCGGCTAGCGGGGTGAACACCGGGGAGCTGTTTTTT.

The table lists this clonotype with many counts. The gene calls are TRBV5-1 and TRBJ2-7, with D possibly being TRBD1 or TRBD2 (5 bases each). Germline V lookup: CDR1 SGHRS, CDR2 YFSETQ. This CDR3 comprises 15 residues. V was cut by 0 bases and J by 1 base, with 11 bases left in between. The CDR3 loop reads CASSLGRGPSYEQYF. CDR3 bases: TGCGCCAGCAGCTTGGGTCGGGGCCCTTCCTACGAGCAGTACTTC.